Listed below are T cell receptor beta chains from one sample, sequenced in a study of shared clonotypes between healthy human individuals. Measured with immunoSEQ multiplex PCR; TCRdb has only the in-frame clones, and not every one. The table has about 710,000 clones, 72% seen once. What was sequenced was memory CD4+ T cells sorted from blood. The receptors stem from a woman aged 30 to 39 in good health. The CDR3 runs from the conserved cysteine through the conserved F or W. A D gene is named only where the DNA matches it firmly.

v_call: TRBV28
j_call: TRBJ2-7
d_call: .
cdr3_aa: CASSLRWSLRSYEQYF

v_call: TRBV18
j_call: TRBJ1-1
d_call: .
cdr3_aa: CASSRDQSTEAFF

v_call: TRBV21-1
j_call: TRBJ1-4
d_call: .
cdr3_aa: CASSKMAPRGGF

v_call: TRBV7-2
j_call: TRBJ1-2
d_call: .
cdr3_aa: CASSLGVGDYGYTF

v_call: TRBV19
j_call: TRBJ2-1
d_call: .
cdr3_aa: CASSIDLQGAPYNEQFF

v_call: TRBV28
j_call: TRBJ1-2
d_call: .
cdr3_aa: CASSFPSTGGYTF

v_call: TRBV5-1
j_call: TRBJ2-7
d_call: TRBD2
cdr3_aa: CASSLAQLAGQYEQYF

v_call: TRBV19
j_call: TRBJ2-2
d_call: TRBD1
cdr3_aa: CASNSNRGAGELFF

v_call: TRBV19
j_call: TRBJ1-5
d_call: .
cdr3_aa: CASSIEGARALQPQHF

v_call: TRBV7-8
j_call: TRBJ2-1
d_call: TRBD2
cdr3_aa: CASSLAGLAGREQFF

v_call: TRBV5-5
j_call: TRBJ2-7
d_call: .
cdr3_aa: CASSFRTDPSYEQYF

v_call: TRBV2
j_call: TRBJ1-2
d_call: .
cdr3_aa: CASRGRPYGYTF

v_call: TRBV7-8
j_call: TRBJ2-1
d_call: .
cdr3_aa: CASSLDPSYNEQFF

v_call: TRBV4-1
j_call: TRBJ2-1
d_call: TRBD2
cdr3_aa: CASSEIVTSGGDNEQFF

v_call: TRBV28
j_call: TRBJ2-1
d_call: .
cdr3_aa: CASSSSPLNNEQFF

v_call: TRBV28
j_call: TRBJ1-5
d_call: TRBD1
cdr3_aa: CASRRTGSSNQPQHF

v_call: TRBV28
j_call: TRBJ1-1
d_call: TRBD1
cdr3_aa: CATQGAWNTEAFF

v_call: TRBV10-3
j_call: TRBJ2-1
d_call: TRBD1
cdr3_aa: CAISVLGQGDGEQFF

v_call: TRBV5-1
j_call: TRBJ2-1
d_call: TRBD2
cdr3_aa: CASSLLGRAYNEQFF

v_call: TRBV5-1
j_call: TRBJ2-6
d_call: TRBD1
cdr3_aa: CASSFQRGTGFSGANVLTF

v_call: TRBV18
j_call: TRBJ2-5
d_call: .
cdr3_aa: CASSMPPHFGGEETQYF

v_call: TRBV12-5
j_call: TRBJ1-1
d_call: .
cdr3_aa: CASGFRNTEAFF

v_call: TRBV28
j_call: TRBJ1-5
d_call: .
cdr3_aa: CASSLTLARDSNQPQHF

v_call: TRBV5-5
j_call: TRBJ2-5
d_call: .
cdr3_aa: CASSLASGTVETQYF

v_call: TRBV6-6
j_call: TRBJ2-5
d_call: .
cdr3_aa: CASSYMGGTQYF

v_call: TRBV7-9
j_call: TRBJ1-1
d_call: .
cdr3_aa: CASSLEFENTEAFF

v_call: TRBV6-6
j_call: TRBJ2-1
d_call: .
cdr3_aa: CAVHQGGSSFNEQFF

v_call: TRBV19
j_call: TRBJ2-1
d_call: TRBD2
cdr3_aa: CASSTTRGAGGPEQFF

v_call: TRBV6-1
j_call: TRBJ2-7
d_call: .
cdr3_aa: CASSGPLGPHEQYF

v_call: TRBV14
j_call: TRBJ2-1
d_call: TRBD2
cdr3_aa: CASSQERTGRVRNEQFF

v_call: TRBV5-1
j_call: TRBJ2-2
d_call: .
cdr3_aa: CASSLGDGPTGELFF

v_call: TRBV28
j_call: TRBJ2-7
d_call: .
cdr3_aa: CASLTGLGGNSYEQYF

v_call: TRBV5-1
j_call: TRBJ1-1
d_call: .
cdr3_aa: CASSPGRVGNTEAFF

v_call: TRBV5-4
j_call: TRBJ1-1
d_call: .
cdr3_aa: CASNQGLDTEAFF

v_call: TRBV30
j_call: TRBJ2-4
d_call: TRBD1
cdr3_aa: CAWASQGNIQYF

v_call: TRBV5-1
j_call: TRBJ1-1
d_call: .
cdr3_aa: CASSYGTATEAFF

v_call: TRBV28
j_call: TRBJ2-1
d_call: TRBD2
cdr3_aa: CASSIGTRNEQFF

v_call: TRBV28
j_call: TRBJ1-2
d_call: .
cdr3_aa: CGCGRAGLGYTF

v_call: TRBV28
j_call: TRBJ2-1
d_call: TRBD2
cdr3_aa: CASSIGTSGSREQFF

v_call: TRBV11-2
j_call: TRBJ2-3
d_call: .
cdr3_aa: CASSLEVILTDTQYF

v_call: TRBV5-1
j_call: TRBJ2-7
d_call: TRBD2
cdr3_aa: CASSLRGGGTYEQYF

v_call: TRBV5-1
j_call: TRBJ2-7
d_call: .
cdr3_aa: CASSADPYEQYF

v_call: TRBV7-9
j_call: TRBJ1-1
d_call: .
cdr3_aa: CASSLKGGNTEAFF

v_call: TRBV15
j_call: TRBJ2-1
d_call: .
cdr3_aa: CATSSGYNEQFF

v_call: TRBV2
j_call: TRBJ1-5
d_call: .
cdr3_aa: CASRGGADNQPQHF

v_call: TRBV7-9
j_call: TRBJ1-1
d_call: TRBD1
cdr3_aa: CASSRGQGSTEAFF

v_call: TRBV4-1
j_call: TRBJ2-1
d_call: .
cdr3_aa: CASRVTSRSSYNEQFF

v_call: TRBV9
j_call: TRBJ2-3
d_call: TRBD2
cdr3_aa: CASSVVEGGPTDTQYF

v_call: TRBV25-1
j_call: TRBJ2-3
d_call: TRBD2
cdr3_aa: CASRGLAGNTDTQYF

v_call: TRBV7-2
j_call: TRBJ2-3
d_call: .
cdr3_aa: CASSRGRTDTQYF

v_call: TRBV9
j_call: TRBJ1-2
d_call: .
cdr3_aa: CASSPRQDYGYTF

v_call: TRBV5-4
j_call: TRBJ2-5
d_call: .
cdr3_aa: CASSLAALKTQYF

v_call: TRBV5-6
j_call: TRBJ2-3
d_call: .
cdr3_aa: CASSSQSTDTQYF

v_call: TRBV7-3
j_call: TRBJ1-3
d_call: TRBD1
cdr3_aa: CASGTDSGNTIYF

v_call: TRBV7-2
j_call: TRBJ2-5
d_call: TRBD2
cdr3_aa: CASSRGLAGTGETQYF

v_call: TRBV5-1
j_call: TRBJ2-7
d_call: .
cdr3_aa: CASSSRGASYEQYF

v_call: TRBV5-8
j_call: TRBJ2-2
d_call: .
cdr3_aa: CASSLELASGELFF

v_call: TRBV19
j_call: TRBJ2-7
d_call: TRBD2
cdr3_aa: CASSIASGSAYEQYF

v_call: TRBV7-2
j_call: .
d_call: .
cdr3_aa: CASSRWAGKAYEQYF

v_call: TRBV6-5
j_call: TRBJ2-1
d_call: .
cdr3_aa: CASSYPNGLYNEQFF